The rows below give T cell receptor beta chains drawn from one sample of a study of blood T cell repertoires in COVID-19. Generated by immunoSEQ multiplex PCR, the TCRdb table keeps only in-frame clones and is missing some. The sample has around 80,000 clones, 75% to 85% seen once; the top ten hold approximately 28%. Sequenced sample: peripheral blood. Source of these receptors: a woman of 80 years or more with acute or convalescent COVID-19. Both conserved end residues are part of each CDR3. Fields, in order: V gene, clone size, D gene, J gene, CDR3 protein, CDR3 DNA. The D gene is left open where the match is weak. Clone size is given for some rows only: seen once, a few or many times, or a class if the clone is expanded.

V gene: TRBV7-2
clone size: -
D gene: -
J gene: TRBJ2-5
CDR3 protein: CASSLGAWETQYF
CDR3 DNA: TGTGCCAGCAGCTTAGGGGCCTGGGAGACCCAGTACTTC

V gene: TRBV24-1
clone size: once
D gene: TRBD2
J gene: TRBJ2-1
CDR3 protein: CATSPGLEYNEQFF
CDR3 DNA: TGTGCCACCAGTCCGGGACTAGAGTACAATGAGCAGTTCTTC

V gene: TRBV6-5
clone size: few
D gene: -
J gene: TRBJ1-2
CDR3 protein: CASSATGYGYTF
CDR3 DNA: TGTGCCAGCAGCGCGACGGGCTATGGCTACACCTTC

V gene: TRBV4-1
clone size: -
D gene: -
J gene: TRBJ1-5
CDR3 protein: CASSQDNNQPQHF
CDR3 DNA: TGCGCCAGCAGCCAAGACAACAATCAGCCCCAGCATTTT

V gene: TRBV11-2
clone size: -
D gene: TRBD1
J gene: TRBJ1-1
CDR3 protein: CASSPDRGSTEAFF
CDR3 DNA: TGTGCCAGCAGCCCCGACAGGGGGTCGACTGAAGCTTTCTTT

V gene: TRBV9
clone size: -
D gene: -
J gene: TRBJ2-3
CDR3 protein: CASSPRRASSTDTQYF
CDR3 DNA: TGTGCCAGCAGCCCGCGGAGGGCATCTTCCACAGATACGCAGTATTTT

V gene: TRBV24-1
clone size: -
D gene: TRBD2
J gene: TRBJ2-1
CDR3 protein: CATSDSQGGSSYNEQFF
CDR3 DNA: TGTGCCACCAGTGATTCCCAGGGCGGGAGCTCCTACAATGAGCAGTTCTTC

V gene: TRBV7-2
clone size: -
D gene: -
J gene: TRBJ2-7
CDR3 protein: CASSDIQGYEQYF
CDR3 DNA: TGTGCCAGCAGCGATATACAGGGTTACGAGCAGTACTTC

V gene: TRBV5-1
clone size: few
D gene: -
J gene: TRBJ1-6
CDR3 protein: CASSLYTSRGDSPLHF
CDR3 DNA: TGCGCCAGCAGCTTGTACACCAGCCGGGGTGATTCACCCCTCCACTTT

V gene: TRBV19
clone size: -
D gene: TRBD2
J gene: TRBJ2-2
CDR3 protein: CASSAGLAGNSGELFF
CDR3 DNA: TGTGCCAGTAGTGCCGGACTAGCGGGAAATTCCGGGGAGCTGTTTTTT

V gene: TRBV2
clone size: -
D gene: -
J gene: TRBJ2-7
CDR3 protein: CASSEAGTFYEQYF
CDR3 DNA: TGTGCCAGCAGTGAGGCGGGGACTTTCTACGAGCAGTACTTC

V gene: TRBV4-2
clone size: few
D gene: TRBD1
J gene: TRBJ1-2
CDR3 protein: CASSPTGSVMYGYTF
CDR3 DNA: TGTGCCAGCAGCCCGACAGGGTCGGTGATGTATGGCTACACCTTC

V gene: TRBV3-1/TRBV3-2
clone size: -
D gene: TRBD1
J gene: TRBJ1-5
CDR3 protein: CASSRARDRGALDGNQPQHF
CDR3 DNA: TGTGCCAGCAGCCGCGCCCGGGACAGAGGAGCCCTCGATGGCAATCAGCCCCAGCATTTT

V gene: TRBV10-3
clone size: -
D gene: TRBD2
J gene: TRBJ2-3
CDR3 protein: CAISDGTSATMGTDTQYF
CDR3 DNA: TGTGCCATCAGTGATGGGACTAGCGCGACAATGGGCACAGATACGCAGTATTTT

V gene: TRBV18
clone size: -
D gene: -
J gene: TRBJ1-3
CDR3 protein: CASSPGLSGNTIYF
CDR3 DNA: TGTGCCAGCTCACCAGGACTCTCTGGAAACACCATATATTTT

V gene: TRBV7-9
clone size: many
D gene: TRBD2
J gene: TRBJ2-5
CDR3 protein: CASSSGTSGRAQEETQYF
CDR3 DNA: TGTGCCAGCAGCTCAGGGACTAGCGGGAGGGCCCAGGAAGAGACCCAGTACTTC

V gene: TRBV7-9
clone size: -
D gene: TRBD2
J gene: TRBJ2-5
CDR3 protein: CASSQGTSGEQETQYF
CDR3 DNA: TGTGCCAGCAGCCAAGGGACTAGCGGAGAACAAGAGACCCAGTACTTC

V gene: TRBV18
clone size: -
D gene: -
J gene: TRBJ2-7
CDR3 protein: CASSPSSSQGAYEQYF
CDR3 DNA: TGTGCCAGCTCACCATCATCGTCACAGGGAGCTTACGAGCAGTACTTC

V gene: TRBV4-3
clone size: once
D gene: TRBD1
J gene: TRBJ2-7
CDR3 protein: CASSQESIGQGRNEQYF
CDR3 DNA: TGCGCCAGCAGCCAAGAAAGTATAGGACAGGGTCGAAACGAGCAGTACTTC

V gene: TRBV7-2
clone size: -
D gene: TRBD2
J gene: TRBJ2-7
CDR3 protein: CASSPRLAGGEQYF
CDR3 DNA: TGTGCCAGCAGCCCACGACTAGCGGGAGGCGAGCAGTACTTC

V gene: TRBV27
clone size: -
D gene: -
J gene: TRBJ1-1
CDR3 protein: CASRGGSTEAFF
CDR3 DNA: TGTGCCAGCAGAGGGGGTAGTACTGAAGCTTTCTTT

V gene: TRBV10-2
clone size: -
D gene: -
J gene: TRBJ1-5
CDR3 protein: CASSVQDSNQPQHF
CDR3 DNA: TGCGCCAGCAGTGTACAGGACAGCAATCAGCCCCAGCATTTT

V gene: TRBV5-1
clone size: -
D gene: -
J gene: TRBJ1-6
CDR3 protein: CASSLEAGAHSPLHF
CDR3 DNA: TGCGCCAGCAGCTTGGAGGCAGGCGCCCACTCACCCCTCCACTTT

V gene: TRBV4-1
clone size: -
D gene: -
J gene: TRBJ1-4
CDR3 protein: CASSQPGLVNEKLFF
CDR3 DNA: TGCGCCAGCAGCCAACCGGGACTGGTAAATGAAAAACTGTTTTTT

V gene: TRBV5-4
clone size: -
D gene: -
J gene: TRBJ2-1
CDR3 protein: CASSFKTGGNEQFF
CDR3 DNA: TGTGCCAGCAGCTTTAAAACCGGAGGCAATGAGCAGTTCTTC

V gene: TRBV4-1
clone size: -
D gene: TRBD1
J gene: TRBJ1-1
CDR3 protein: CASSARTGGSMNTEAFF
CDR3 DNA: TGCGCCAGCAGCGCCCGGACAGGGGGTTCGATGAACACTGAAGCTTTCTTT

V gene: TRBV5-8
clone size: -
D gene: -
J gene: TRBJ2-5
CDR3 protein: CASSKGDTQETQYF
CDR3 DNA: TGTGCCAGCAGCAAAGGGGACACACAAGAGACCCAGTACTTC

V gene: TRBV10-3
clone size: once
D gene: TRBD1
J gene: TRBJ1-2
CDR3 protein: CAVRDRGDDGYTF
CDR3 DNA: TGTGCCGTCCGGGACAGGGGGGATGATGGCTACACCTTC

V gene: TRBV20-1
clone size: -
D gene: -
J gene: TRBJ2-5
CDR3 protein: CSASDYYQETQYF
CDR3 DNA: TGCAGTGCTAGTGACTACTACCAAGAGACCCAGTACTTC

V gene: TRBV7-9
clone size: -
D gene: TRBD1
J gene: TRBJ1-4
CDR3 protein: CASSSSGGNEKLFF
CDR3 DNA: TGTGCCAGCAGCTCGTCAGGGGGCAACGAAAAACTGTTTTTT

V gene: TRBV12-2
clone size: -
D gene: -
J gene: TRBJ2-7
CDR3 protein: CASRLPTREYEQYF
CDR3 DNA: TGTGCAAGTCGCTTACCGACTAGAGAGTACGAGCAGTACTTC

V gene: TRBV6-5
clone size: -
D gene: -
J gene: TRBJ2-7
CDR3 protein: CASSYSLGLVNEQYF
CDR3 DNA: TGTGCCAGCAGTTACTCCTTGGGACTCGTGAACGAGCAGTACTTC